This is a list of T cell receptor beta chains from one sample in a study of PD-L1 blockade in urothelial cancer. Profiled with immunoSEQ multiplex PCR; TCRdb holds only in-frame clones, not every one. In the table there are around 40,000 clones, roughly 78% of which are singletons. Here the sequenced sample was PBMCs, taken around atezolizumab (anti-PD-L1) treatment. These TCRs come from a man in his fifties or sixties with urothelial cancer. CDR3s include the opening cysteine and the closing phenylalanine or tryptophan. Fields, in order: V gene, J gene, D gene, clone size, CDR3 protein, CDR3 DNA. The D gene is left open where the match is weak. Not all rows give a size; the values are once, few, many and, for expanded clones, a class.

TRBV18	TRBJ2-3	TRBD2	once	CASSRTSADTDTQYF	TGTGCCAGCTCAAGGACTAGCGCCGACACAGATACGCAGTATTTT
TRBV4-1	TRBJ2-2	TRBD2	.	CASSKIGGGNTGELFF	TGCGCCAGCAGCAAAATTGGCGGGGGGAACACCGGGGAGCTGTTTTTT
TRBV5-1	TRBJ2-1	.	.	CASSLRTAVGSREGIRRHEQFF	TGCGCCAGCAGCTTGAGGACGGCGGTAGGGAGCCGTGAGGGCATTAGAAGGCATGAGCAGTTCTTC
TRBV7-2	TRBJ2-1	.	.	CASTPSLAGHNEQFF	TGTGCCAGCACCCCCTCACTAGCAGGCCACAATGAGCAGTTCTTC
TRBV27	TRBJ2-3	TRBD2	once	CASRKTSGTDTQYF	TGTGCCAGCAGAAAAACTAGCGGCACAGATACGCAGTATTTT
TRBV28	TRBJ2-7	TRBD2	.	CASSPDRTSVRYEQYF	TGTGCCAGCAGTCCCGACCGCACTAGCGTGCGCTACGAGCAGTACTTC
TRBV28	TRBJ1-2	TRBD1	.	CASSRGTGQGGGYTF	TGTGCCAGCAGTCGGGGGACGGGACAGGGGGGCGGCTACACCTTC
TRBV6-5	TRBJ2-5	.	.	CASSYSRGQETQYF	TGTGCCAGCAGTTACTCTCGCGGTCAGGAGACCCAGTACTTC
TRBV10-2	TRBJ2-7	TRBD1	few	CASSITGGTHEQYF	TGCGCCAGCAGCATAACAGGGGGAACCCACGAGCAGTACTTC
TRBV7-8	TRBJ2-3	TRBD2	.	CASSDKKTSRNPSTDTQYF	TGTGCCAGCAGCGATAAAAAGACTAGCAGAAATCCTAGCACAGATACGCAGTATTTT
TRBV7-9	TRBJ1-4	.	.	CASSFGGEKGLFF	TGTGCCAGCAGCTTCGGTGGGGAGAAGGGACTTTTTTTT
TRBV2	TRBJ2-1	TRBD2	.	CASSEGLAGPSYNEQFF	TGTGCCAGCAGTGAGGGGCTAGCGGGCCCTTCCTACAATGAGCAGTTCTTC
TRBV7-9	TRBJ1-1	.	.	CASSAGLSYTEAFF	TGTGCCAGCAGCGCCGGACTCAGCTACACTGAAGCTTTCTTT
TRBV2	TRBJ2-7	.	.	CASRRGQAGYEQYF	TGTGCCAGCAGGCGGGGGCAAGCGGGCTACGAGCAGTACTTC
TRBV7-8	TRBJ1-6	TRBD1	.	CASSRRTGNNSPLHF	TGTGCCAGCAGCCGCCGGACAGGGAATAATTCACCCCTCCACTTT
TRBV6-1	TRBJ2-7	.	.	CASTTGDGSYEQYF	TGTGCCAGCACCACGGGGGACGGTTCCTACGAGCAGTACTTC
TRBV5-6	TRBJ2-1	TRBD1	.	CASSFRDRVHEQFF	TGTGCCAGCAGCTTCCGGGACAGGGTTCATGAGCAGTTCTTC
TRBV7-2	TRBJ1-5	TRBD1	once	CASSIQGLGQPQHF	TGTGCCAGCAGCATACAGGGGCTTGGTCAGCCCCAGCATTTT
TRBV18	TRBJ1-1	.	few	CASSPTGLLAFF	TGTGCCAGCTCTCCAACAGGGCTGTTGGCTTTCTTT
TRBV11-2	TRBJ1-5	.	.	CASSLSGLTQPQHF	TGTGCCAGCAGCCTGTCAGGGTTGACTCAGCCCCAGCATTTT
TRBV19	TRBJ1-2	.	.	CASSIDGRSYGYTF	TGTGCCAGTAGTATAGATGGCAGATCTTATGGCTACACCTTC
TRBV11-2	TRBJ2-7	.	.	CASSLEGAGAYEQYF	TGTGCCAGCAGCCTAGAAGGGGCAGGGGCCTACGAGCAGTACTTC
TRBV6-1	TRBJ2-5	TRBD2	.	CASSEVLWASGSQQTQYF	TGTGCCAGCAGTGAAGTTCTCTGGGCTAGCGGGAGTCAGCAGACCCAGTACTTC
TRBV5-1	TRBJ2-3	TRBD2	few	CASSLGGTSGTDTQYF	TGCGCCAGCAGCTTGGGGGGGACTAGCGGCACAGATACGCAGTATTTT
TRBV5-1	TRBJ2-3	.	.	CASKLTGENTQYF	TGCGCCAGCAAGTTGACGGGGGAAAATACGCAGTATTTT
TRBV11-2	TRBJ2-1	TRBD2	.	CASSPTSGSSYNEQFF	TGTGCCAGCAGCCCGACTAGCGGGAGCTCCTACAATGAGCAGTTCTTC
TRBV27	TRBJ1-2	.	.	CASSFGGGVGGYGYTF	TGTGCCAGCAGTTTCGGCGGGGGAGTCGGGGGCTATGGCTACACCTTC